One and the same sample provided the 20 T cell receptor beta chains below, sequenced in a study of blood T cells in healthy people across ages. Then a second PCR, running about 6 to 11 cycles, was carried out with a sample-barcoded 5' primer and a J-beta primer mix. TCRdb redid the calling of the 5' RACE reads with MiXCR, one entry per CDR3 protein. Here the sample spans some 1.5 million distinct CDR3 sequences, about 30% being singletons. The sample was blood. These receptors originate from a woman younger than 45 in good health.

CDR3 DNA sequence: TGTGCCAGCAGGTACGCGGGAGCAGAGACCCAGTACTTC. Its translation is CASRYAGAETQYF. The chain uses TRBV6-5 and TRBJ2-5; 7 positions match TRBD2. The CDR3 covers 13 residues. In germline, CDR1 is MNHEY, CDR2 SVGAGI. Germline trimming cut 6 bases from V and 4 bases from J; bases unmatched to any gene: 5.

This clonotype was found a few times. The J gene is TRBJ2-1, the V gene TRBV6-6; 10 nucleotides align to TRBD2. V dropped 2 bases and J dropped 6; count of bases not matched to a gene: 7. CDR3 size: 16 residues. CDR1 and CDR2 (germline): MNHNY, SVGAGI (reference sequence). The CDR3 DNA sequence: TGTGCCAGCAGTTACGTGGAGCGGGGGGGCCGCAATGAGCAGTTCTTC. Protein sequence: CASSYVERGGRNEQFF.

This clonotype came up a few times. The J gene is TRBJ2-3, the V gene TRBV5-1; TRBD2 aligns across 13 bases. The CDR3 length is 16 residues. The V and J ends lost 5 bases and 7 bases, in that order; junction bases with no gene match: 10. Germline V lookup: CDR1 SGHRS, CDR2 YFSETQ. CDR3: CASSGGLAGVYHTQYF. Written as DNA, the CDR3 is TGCGCCAGCAGTGGTGGACTAGCGGGAGTTTACCATACGCAGTATTTT.

The rearrangement uses TRBV12-3 or TRBV12-4 and TRBJ1-6, with 7 bases aligning to TRBD1. The CDR3 spans 15 residues. V gave up 4 bases and J gave up 7 bases; unmatched junction bases: 7. The CDR3 region is CASSSSGTVNSPLHF. The CDR3, as DNA: TGTGCCAGCAGTTCCTCCGGGACAGTAAATTCACCCCTCCACTTT.

The chain links TRBV7-2 to TRBJ2-4; D is perhaps TRBD2 (5 bases). The CDR3 is 14 amino acids. Germline values: CDR1 SGHTA, CDR2 FQGNSA. The V end was cut by 1 base, the J end by 6 bases, with 10 bases between. The CDR3 here is CASSLGRAVNIQYF. DNA of the CDR3: TGTGCCAGCAGCTTAGGGCGGGCGGTAAACATTCAGTACTTC.

The chain employs TRBV6-6 and TRBJ2-2; D unresolved. Trimming removed 2 bases at V and 7 bases at J, with 8 bases between. Germline V lookup: CDR1 MNHNY, CDR2 SVGAGI (reference sequence). The CDR3 runs to 13 residues. CDR3 nucleotide sequence: TGTGCCAGCAGTTACCTGCGCAGCGGGGAGCTGTTTTTT. Translation gives CASSYLRSGELFF.

Comment on this clonotype: One end of the junction fails to match germline, which may point to a read error. The chain uses TRBV7-3 and TRBJ2-1; 10 positions agree with TRBD2. CDR3 length equals 14 residues. CDR1 and CDR2 (germline): SGHTA, FQGTGA. The CDR3 loop is CANSLAGGLDEQFF. The CDR3 nucleotides are TGTGCCAACAGCTTAGCGGGGGGATTGGATGAGCAGTTCTTC.

The chain employs TRBV7-9 and TRBJ1-2, with D hard to call. CDR3 length equals 17 residues. Trimming took off 2 bases at V and 2 bases at J, with 18 bases between the two ends. Germline V gene lookup returns CDR1 SEHNR and CDR2 FQNEAQ (reference sequence). CDR3 region: CASSLLATRGHNYGYTF. The DNA of the CDR3 is TGTGCCAGCAGCTTACTAGCGACCCGCGGGCACAACTATGGCTACACCTTC.

The V gene is TRBV7-9, the J gene TRBJ2-3, with a possible D match to TRBD2 (6 bases). The length of the CDR3 is 14 residues. Germline assignment: CDR1 SEHNR and CDR2 FQNEAQ (reference sequence). V was trimmed by 3 bases and J by 6 bases, leaving 13 bases between them. Here the CDR3 reads CASSFVHAGDTQYF. Written as DNA, the CDR3 is TGTGCCAGCAGCTTTGTGCACGCGGGGGATACGCAGTATTTT.

Only a few counts were recorded for this clonotype. The genes are TRBV12-3 or TRBV12-4 and TRBJ1-2; 10 bases line up with TRBD1. The junction had 13 bases not matched to a gene; V was cut back by 7 bases and J by 8 bases. The CDR3 runs 15 residues. The CDR3 loop reads CASTYSGTGAGGYTF. The CDR3 coding sequence is TGTGCCAGCACATATTCCGGGACAGGGGCAGGGGGCTACACCTTC.

This clonotype appeared a few times. This chain joins TRBV6-6 and TRBJ2-5, with 9 positions matching TRBD2. CDR3 size: 17 residues. The V and J ends lost 2 bases and 1 base, in that order; junction bases with no gene match: 8. The germline V gene has CDR1 MNHNY and CDR2 SVGAGI (reference sequence). This CDR3 is CASSYGGGAVLQETQYF. The CDR3 coding sequence is TGTGCCAGCAGTTACGGCGGGGGGGCGGTTCTCCAAGAGACCCAGTACTTC.

Ten or more counts support this clonotype. The chain combines TRBV4-1 with TRBJ2-4; TRBD1 is a possible D gene (6 bases). The CDR3 loop spans 17 amino acids. Germline V CDR1 and CDR2: MGHRA, YSYEKL. V lost 4 bases, J lost 2 bases, and 18 bases lay in between. In DNA, the CDR3 is TGCGCCAGCAGCCTAGAACCAAGAGACAGGCCCAAAAACATTCAGTACTTC. Its translation: CASSLEPRDRPKNIQYF.

This clonotype was seen a few times. This rearrangement joins TRBV3-1 to TRBJ2-1, with D maybe TRBD2 (5 bases). With 4 bases removed from V and 9 bases from J, the gap between germline ends came to 10 bases. The V gene's germline CDR1 is LGHDT and CDR2 YNNKEL (reference sequence). This CDR3 comprises 12 residues. Here the CDR3 DNA reads TGTGCCAGCAGCCGGACTGGGAGTGAGCAGTTCTTC. Residues: CASSRTGSEQFF.

V and J are TRBV5-5 and TRBJ2-1; 7 bases are a match to TRBD2. The CDR3 has 15 amino acids. V lost 3 bases and J lost 3; bases outside the gene matches: 6. Germline CDR1 is SGHKS and CDR2 is YYEKEE (reference sequence). In nucleotides, the CDR3 is TGTGCCAGCAGCTCATTCCCTAGCGGCTACAATGAGCAGTTCTTC. This encodes CASSSFPSGYNEQFF.

This clonotype was detected a few times. This chain links TRBV6-5 with TRBJ1-2; D gene unclear. V was shortened by 6 bases and J by 7 bases, with 15 bases between the two germline ends. CDR3 length: 13 amino acids. Germline V gene data show CDR1 as MNHEY and CDR2 as SVGAGI. CDR3 loop: CASSVSGDGGYTF. CDR3 nucleotide sequence: TGTGCCAGCAGCGTTTCAGGCGACGGTGGCTACACCTTC.

This rearrangement joins TRBV6-6 to TRBJ2-1; 12 bases are shared with TRBD2. TRBJ2-7 matches the DNA end more closely, so the J call is doubtful. Germline assignment: CDR1 MNHNY and CDR2 SVGAGI (reference sequence). There are 15 residues in the CDR3. This CDR3 reads CASRQTSGRIHEQYF. The DNA for the CDR3 is TGTGCCAGCCGACAGACTAGCGGGAGAATTCACGAGCAGTACTTC.

Only a few counts were recorded for this clonotype. The chain carries TRBV5-1 and TRBJ2-4; 7 positions agree with TRBD1. The J call may be incorrect, as the DNA end agrees better with TRBJ2-7. The germline CDR1 and CDR2 sequences are SGHRS and YFSETQ. The CDR3 is made up of 14 amino acids. This CDR3 reads CASSSVTGALEQYF. In nucleotides, the CDR3 is TGCGCCAGCAGCTCCGTAACAGGGGCTCTCGAGCAGTACTTC.

This sequence joins TRBV27 and TRBJ2-3; D may match TRBD1 or TRBD2 (5 bases each). Looked up from germline, CDR1 is MNHEY and CDR2 is SMNVEV (reference sequence). The CDR3 extends over 15 amino acids. The V end was cut by 7 bases, the J end by 0 bases, with 14 bases between. DNA of the CDR3: TGTGCCAGCAAAGAAGTGGGACCTAGCACAGATACGCAGTATTTT. This gives the protein CASKEVGPSTDTQYF.

This chain connects TRBV5-1 to TRBJ2-1; D is unresolved. The length of the CDR3 is 11 residues. Trimming removed 4 bases at V and 8 bases at J, with 7 bases between. Germline CDR1 is SGHRS and CDR2 is YFSETQ. DNA of the CDR3: TGCGCCAGCAGCCCAACCGATGAGCAGTTCTTC. Translating gives CASSPTDEQFF.

The gene calls are TRBV14 and TRBJ2-7, with D perhaps matching TRBD2 (6 bases). Looked up from germline, CDR1 is SGHDN and CDR2 is FVKESK. This CDR3 contains 16 residues. V lost 2 bases and J lost 1, with 15 bases in between. The CDR3 loop is CASSQLLGLGSYEQYF. The CDR3 DNA reads TGTGCCAGCAGCCAATTGTTGGGACTTGGGTCCTACGAGCAGTACTTC.